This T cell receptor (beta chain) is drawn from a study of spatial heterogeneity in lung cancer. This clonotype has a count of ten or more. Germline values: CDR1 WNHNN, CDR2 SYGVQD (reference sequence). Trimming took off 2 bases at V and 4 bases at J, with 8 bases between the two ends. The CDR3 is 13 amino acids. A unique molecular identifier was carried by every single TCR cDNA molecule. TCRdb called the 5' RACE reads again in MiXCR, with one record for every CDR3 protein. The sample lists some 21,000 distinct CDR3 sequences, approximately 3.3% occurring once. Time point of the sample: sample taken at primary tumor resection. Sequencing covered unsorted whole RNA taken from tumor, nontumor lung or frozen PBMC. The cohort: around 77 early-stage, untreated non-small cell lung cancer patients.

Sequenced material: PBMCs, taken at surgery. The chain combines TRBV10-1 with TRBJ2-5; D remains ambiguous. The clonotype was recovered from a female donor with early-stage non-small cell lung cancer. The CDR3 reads CASSERVGETQYF. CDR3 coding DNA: TGCGCCAGCAGTGAGAGGGTCGGAGAGACCCAGTACTTC.